A selection of T cell receptor beta chains follows, all from one sample in a study of T cell changes during pregnancy in multiple sclerosis. TCRdb's copy holds only in-frame clones and misses some; the assay was immunoSEQ multiplex PCR. The sample has some 70,000 clones; roughly nine tenths are singletons. This specimen consisted of CD8+ T cells from peripheral blood mononuclear cells, obtained before pregnancy. The origin of the receptors is a female donor with multiple sclerosis, enrolled in a pregnancy study. Each CDR3 is given with its conserved first and last residue. The listing skips clone size in some rows; elsewhere it reads once, few, many or a size class.

clone_size j_call v_call cdr3_aa
NA TRBJ1-1 TRBV23-1 CASSQRVRVNTEAFF
NA TRBJ2-3 TRBV6-1 CASSEGVAPADTQYF
few TRBJ1-2 TRBV19 CASSGTRGRDYGYTF
few TRBJ1-2 TRBV7-9 CASSSRGRDYRYGYTF
NA TRBJ1-4 TRBV27 CASSLWRGDEKLFF
NA TRBJ2-1 TRBV5-6 CASSLATAGTYNEQFF
NA TRBJ1-1 TRBV21-1 CASSTRDRETSNAEAFF
NA TRBJ1-5 TRBV11-2 CASSAELSGNQPQHF
NA TRBJ1-1 TRBV27 CASSLSGSSLTEAFF
NA TRBJ2-1 TRBV10-2 CASSPGGLEQFF
few TRBJ1-1 TRBV9 CASSVQGGLRF
NA TRBJ2-1 TRBV12-5 CASGLAPRQGINEQFF
NA TRBJ1-2 TRBV4-1 CASSQAAGVDYGYTF
NA TRBJ2-7 TRBV5-6 CASSLGTPAVYEQYF
NA TRBJ1-2 TRBV6-5 CASLAGDGYTF
NA TRBJ1-1 TRBV5-4 CASSPRNTEAFF
NA TRBJ2-1 TRBV6-5 CASSYSRSGEQFF
NA TRBJ2-7 TRBV27 CASSLSPAYEQYF
NA TRBJ1-5 TRBV2 CASRWSDNQPQHF
NA TRBJ2-3 TRBV7-9 CASSTWTSSDTQYF
NA TRBJ1-3 TRBV7-9 CASSLGSNSGNTIYF
NA TRBJ1-1 TRBV19 CASYDREYNTEAFF
few TRBJ1-1 TRBV4-1 CASSQEQGSTEAFF
NA TRBJ1-4 TRBV7-8 CASRPPGQGEGEKLFF
NA TRBJ1-2 TRBV7-9 CASSLVGELGGYTF
NA TRBJ2-7 TRBV7-8 CASSGSSYEQYF
NA TRBJ2-1 TRBV11-3 CASSLGSHGSNEQFF
NA TRBJ1-6 TRBV9 CASSEIDRGFDSPLHF
once TRBJ1-4 TRBV9 CASSDTGWGEKLFF
NA TRBJ2-1 TRBV27 CASSFTSGGAPFGQFF
NA TRBJ1-3 TRBV13 CASSLAVEGNTIYF
NA TRBJ2-1 TRBV7-9 CASSSTGVSYNEQFF
NA TRBJ1-3 TRBV5-6 CASSPSGGSGNTIYF
NA TRBJ1-1 TRBV19 CASSIGGFSEAFF
NA TRBJ2-3 TRBV5-1 CASNTGGVSITDTQYF
NA TRBJ2-1 TRBV6-1 CASSEASGGYNEQFF
NA TRBJ1-1 TRBV6-1 CASSAIHNTEAFF
once TRBJ2-5 TRBV9 CASSGKVGPSGGNQETQYF
NA TRBJ1-5 TRBV15 CATSVGQGDFNQPQHF
NA TRBJ1-2 TRBV7-9 CASSLGLQHGYTF
NA TRBJ1-2 TRBV6-1 CASSEGGQVYGYTF
NA TRBJ2-7 TRBV7-6 CASSLGGGETYEQYF
NA TRBJ2-3 TRBV5-1 CASSLLTSGGGLDTQYF
NA TRBJ1-2 TRBV7-2 CASSLETDIHGYTF
NA TRBJ2-7 TRBV6-5 CASSYGAGGRGDEQYF
NA TRBJ2-1 TRBV27 CASSLTGDLNEQFF
NA TRBJ2-4 TRBV7-8 CASSSMSDREGIQYF
once TRBJ1-1 TRBV18 CASSPQGDPYEAFF
NA TRBJ1-2 TRBV6-4 CASSDSPGAGGYTF
few TRBJ2-3 TRBV27 CASTGLAGGLDTQYF
NA TRBJ2-2 TRBV9 CASSSTSGGAGTGELFF